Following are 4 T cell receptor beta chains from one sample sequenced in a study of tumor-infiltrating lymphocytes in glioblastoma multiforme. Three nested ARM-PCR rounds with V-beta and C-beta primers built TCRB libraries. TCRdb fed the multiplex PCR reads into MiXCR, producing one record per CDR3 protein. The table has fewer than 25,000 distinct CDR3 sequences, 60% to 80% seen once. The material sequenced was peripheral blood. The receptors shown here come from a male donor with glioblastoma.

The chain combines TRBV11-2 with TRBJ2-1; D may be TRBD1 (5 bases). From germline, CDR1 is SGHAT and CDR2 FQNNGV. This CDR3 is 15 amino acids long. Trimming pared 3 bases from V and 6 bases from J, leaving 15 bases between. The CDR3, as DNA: TGTGCCAGCAGCTTTAGTCGTACAGGATCCAATGAGCAGTTCTTC. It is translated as CASSFSRTGSNEQFF.

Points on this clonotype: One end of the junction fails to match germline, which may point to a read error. The CDR3 protein is CTASFVGSISWTQYF. The CDR3 DNA sequence: TGCACTGCTAGCTTTGTAGGGAGTATTAGTTGGACCCAGTACTTC. This chain uses TRBV20-1 with TRBJ2-5; maybe TRBD2 (5 bases). CDR3 length equals 15 residues. Germline-derived CDR1 and CDR2 are DFQATT and SNEGSKA (reference sequence).

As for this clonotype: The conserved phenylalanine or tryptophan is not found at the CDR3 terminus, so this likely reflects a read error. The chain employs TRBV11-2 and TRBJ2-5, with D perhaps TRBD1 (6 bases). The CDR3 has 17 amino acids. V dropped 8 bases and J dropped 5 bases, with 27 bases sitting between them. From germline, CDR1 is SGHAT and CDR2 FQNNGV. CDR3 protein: CASGTDIGQYTHETQYS. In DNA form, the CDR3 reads TGTGCCAGCGGCACTGATATTGGACAGTACACCCATGAGACCCAGTACTCC.

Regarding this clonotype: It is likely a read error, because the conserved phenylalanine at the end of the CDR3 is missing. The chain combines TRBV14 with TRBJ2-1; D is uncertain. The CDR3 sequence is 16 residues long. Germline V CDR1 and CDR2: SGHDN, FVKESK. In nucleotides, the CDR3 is TGTGCCATCAGCCAAGCCCCTTTAAGCTCCTACAATGAGCAGTTCTCC. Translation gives CAISQAPLSSYNEQFS.